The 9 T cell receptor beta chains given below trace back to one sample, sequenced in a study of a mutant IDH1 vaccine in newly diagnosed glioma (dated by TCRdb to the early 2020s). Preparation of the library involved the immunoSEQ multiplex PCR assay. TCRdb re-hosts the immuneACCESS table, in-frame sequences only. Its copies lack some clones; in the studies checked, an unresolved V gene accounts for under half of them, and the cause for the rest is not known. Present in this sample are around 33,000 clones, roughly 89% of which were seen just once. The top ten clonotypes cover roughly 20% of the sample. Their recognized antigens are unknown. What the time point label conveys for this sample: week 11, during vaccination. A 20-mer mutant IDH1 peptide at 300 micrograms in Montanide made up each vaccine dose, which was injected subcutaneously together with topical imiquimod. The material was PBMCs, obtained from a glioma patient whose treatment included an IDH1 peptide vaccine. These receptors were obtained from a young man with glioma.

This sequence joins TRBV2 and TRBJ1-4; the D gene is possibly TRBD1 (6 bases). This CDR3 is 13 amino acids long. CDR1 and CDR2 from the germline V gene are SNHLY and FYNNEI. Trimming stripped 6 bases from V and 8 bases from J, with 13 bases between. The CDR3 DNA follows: TGTGCCAGCAGATGGGGGGCCCGGGAAAAACTGTTTTTT. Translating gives CASRWGAREKLFF.

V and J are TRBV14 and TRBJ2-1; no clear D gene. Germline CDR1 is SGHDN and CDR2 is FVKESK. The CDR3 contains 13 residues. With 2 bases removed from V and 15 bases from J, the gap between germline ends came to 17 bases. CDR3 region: CASSQRARPIPFF. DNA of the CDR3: TGTGCCAGCAGCCAACGGGCTAGACCAATACCGTTCTTC.

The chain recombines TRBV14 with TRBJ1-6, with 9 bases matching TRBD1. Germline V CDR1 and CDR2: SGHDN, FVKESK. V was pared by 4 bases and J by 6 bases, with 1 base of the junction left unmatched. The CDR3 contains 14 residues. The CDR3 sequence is CASSPDRGNSPLHF. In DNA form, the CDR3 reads TGTGCCAGCAGCCCGGACAGGGGTAATTCACCCCTCCACTTT.

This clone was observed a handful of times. The CDR3 reads CASSQGGFNQPQHF. Here the CDR3 DNA reads TGTGCCAGCAGCCAAGGGGGATTCAATCAGCCCCAGCATTTT. This sequence joins TRBV14 and TRBJ1-5, with unresolved D. Germline values: CDR1 SGHDN, CDR2 FVKESK. This CDR3 region has 14 residues. V was clipped by 1 base and J by 3 bases, with 7 bases between them.

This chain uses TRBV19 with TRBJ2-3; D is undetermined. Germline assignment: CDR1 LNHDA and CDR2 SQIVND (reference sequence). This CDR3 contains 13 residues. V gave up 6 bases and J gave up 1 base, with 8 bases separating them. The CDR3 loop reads CASRGIGTDTQYF. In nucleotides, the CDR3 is TGTGCCAGTAGGGGGATTGGCACAGATACGCAGTATTTT.

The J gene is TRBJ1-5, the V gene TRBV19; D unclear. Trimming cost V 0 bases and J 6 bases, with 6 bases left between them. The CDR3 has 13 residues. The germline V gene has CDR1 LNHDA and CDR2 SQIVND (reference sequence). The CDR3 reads CASSIDLSQPQHF. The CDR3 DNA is TGTGCCAGTAGTATAGATCTGAGTCAGCCCCAGCATTTT.

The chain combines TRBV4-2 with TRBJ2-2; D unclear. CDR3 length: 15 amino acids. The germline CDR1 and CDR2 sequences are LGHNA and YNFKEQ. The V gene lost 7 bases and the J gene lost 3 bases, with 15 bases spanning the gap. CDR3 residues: CASTPGGGYTGELFF. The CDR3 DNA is TGTGCCAGCACCCCGGGCGGCGGTTACACCGGGGAGCTGTTTTTT.

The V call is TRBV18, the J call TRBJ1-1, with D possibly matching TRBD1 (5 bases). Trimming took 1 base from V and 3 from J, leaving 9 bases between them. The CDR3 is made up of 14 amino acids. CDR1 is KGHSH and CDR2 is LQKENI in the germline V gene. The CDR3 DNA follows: TGTGCCAGCTCACCACGTGGGGGGGACACTGAAGCTTTCTTT. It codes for CASSPRGGDTEAFF.

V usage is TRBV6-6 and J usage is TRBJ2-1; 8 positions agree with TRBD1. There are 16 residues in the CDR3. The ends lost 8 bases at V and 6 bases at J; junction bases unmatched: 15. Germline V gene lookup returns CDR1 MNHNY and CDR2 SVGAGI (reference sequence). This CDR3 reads CASSDSDRVFGNEQFF. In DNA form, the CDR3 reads TGTGCCAGCTCTGATTCGGACAGGGTCTTTGGCAATGAGCAGTTCTTC.